This is a list of T cell receptor beta chains from one sample in a study of long-term antiretroviral therapy in people with HIV. Repertoires were generated with immunoSEQ multiplex PCR, while TCRdb's copy carries only in-frame clones and drops some. Of about 28,000 clones in the sample, around 96% were seen once. This specimen consisted of unsorted PBMCs, obtained 6 to 6.5 years after starting antiretroviral therapy. These receptors came from a man aged 30-40 years with HIV. Both conserved end residues are part of each CDR3. The D gene is left open where the match is weak. Expanded clones are given a class, and other clones once, few, many or no size at all.

clone_size d_call j_call v_call cdr3_length cdr3_aa cdr3_nt
. TRBD1 TRBJ1-4 TRBV28 15 CASSSLTGSNEKLFF TGTGCCAGCAGTTCGCTGACAGGGAGTAATGAAAAACTGTTTTTT
. . TRBJ1-5 TRBV7-2 14 CASSSRDSNQPQHF TGTGCCAGCAGCTCCAGGGATAGCAATCAGCCCCAGCATTTT
. . TRBJ2-6 TRBV7-3 14 CASSLIPGANVLTF TGTGCCAGCAGCTTAATCCCCGGGGCCAACGTCCTGACTTTC
. TRBD1 TRBJ1-4 TRBV4-2 16 CASSQGPGQGSPKLFF TGTGCCAGCAGCCAAGGCCCGGGACAGGGGAGCCCAAAACTGTTTTTT
. . TRBJ1-1 TRBV20-1 11 CSARQNTEAFF TGCAGTGCTAGACAAAACACTGAAGCTTTCTTT
. TRBD2 TRBJ2-7 TRBV5-1 14 CASSPGTSGYEQYF TGCGCCAGCAGTCCCGGGACTAGCGGCTACGAGCAGTACTTC
. . TRBJ2-3 TRBV7-6 15 CASSLGADRTDTQYF TGTGCCAGCAGCTTAGGGGCGGACCGCACAGATACGCAGTATTTT
. . TRBJ2-7 TRBV7-6 15 CASSLEKGPNYEQYF TGTGCCAGCAGCTTAGAAAAGGGACCCAACTACGAGCAGTACTTC
. . TRBJ2-1 TRBV28 14 CASSSPGRANEQFF TGTGCCAGCAGCTCCCCTGGCAGGGCGAATGAGCAGTTCTTC
. . TRBJ2-3 TRBV27 14 CASSLGRGADTQYF TGTGCCAGCAGTTTAGGGCGAGGCGCAGATACGCAGTATTTT
. . TRBJ2-1 TRBV6-6 11 CASRMYNEQFF TGTGCCAGCAGAATGTACAATGAGCAGTTCTTC
. . TRBJ2-7 TRBV19 9 CASSHEQYF TGTGCCAGTAGTCACGAGCAGTACTTC
. . TRBJ1-1 TRBV10-3 15 CAIRPRPARNTEAFF TGTGCCATCAGGCCCCGACCGGCGAGGAACACTGAAGCTTTCTTT
. . TRBJ2-1 TRBV10-3 15 CASMGRGSEDNEQFF TGTGCCTCCATGGGACGGGGCTCCGAAGACAATGAGCAGTTCTTC
once TRBD2 TRBJ2-3 TRBV5-4 17 CASSPGLAGGPFGSQYF TGTGCCAGCAGCCCGGGACTAGCGGGAGGGCCATTCGGGTCGCAGTATTTT
. . TRBJ2-4 TRBV5-8 14 CATEYAPNPNIQYF TGTGCGACGGAATACGCACCGAACCCAAACATTCAGTACTTC
. . TRBJ1-2 TRBV6-6 16 CASSYNGRASNYGYTF TGTGCCAGCAGTTACAACGGACGGGCCTCTAACTATGGCTACACCTTC
. TRBD1 TRBJ1-2 TRBV2 15 CASRGTTTGGYGYTF TGTGCCAGCAGGGGGACAACGACAGGGGGCTATGGCTACACCTTC
. . TRBJ1-5 TRBV10-2 12 CASGESNQPQHF TGCGCCAGCGGAGAAAGCAATCAGCCCCAGCATTTT
. . TRBJ1-2 TRBV4-2 17 CASSQDIDGYRDYGYTF TGTGCCAGCAGCCAAGATATTGACGGCTACAGGGACTATGGCTACACCTTC
. . TRBJ2-7 TRBV7-2 13 CASSLGFGGEQYF TGTGCCAGCAGCTTAGGATTTGGCGGCGAGCAGTACTTC
. TRBD1 TRBJ1-1 TRBV4-1 16 CASSPGVDREWAEAFF TGCGCCAGCAGCCCGGGGGTAGACAGGGAATGGGCTGAAGCTTTCTTT
. . TRBJ2-5 TRBV7-2 14 CASSLGAGRETQYF TGTGCCAGCAGCTTAGGTGCAGGGCGAGAGACCCAGTACTTC
. . TRBJ2-5 TRBV5-1 14 CASSLFREVETQYF TGCGCCAGCAGCTTGTTCAGGGAGGTCGAGACCCAGTACTTC
. TRBD2 TRBJ2-3 TRBV11-2 14 CASAAGVIRDTQYF TGTGCCAGCGCCGCGGGGGTAATTCGAGATACGCAGTATTTT
. TRBD1 TRBJ1-3 TRBV2 15 CASSEVNRGRNTIYF TGTGCCAGCAGTGAAGTAAACAGGGGGAGAAACACCATATATTTT
once . TRBJ2-5 TRBV5-1 17 CASSLAVNRQYQETQYF TGCGCCAGCAGCTTGGCAGTGAACAGACAGTACCAAGAGACCCAGTACTTC
. . TRBJ2-7 TRBV7-8 13 CASSFWRAGEQYF TGTGCCAGCAGCTTTTGGAGGGCTGGCGAGCAGTACTTC
. . TRBJ2-3 TRBV29-1 15 CSVERRRQSTDTQYF TGCAGCGTTGAACGACGTAGACAGAGCACAGATACGCAGTATTTT
. . TRBJ2-1 TRBV10-3 13 CAISGGPVDEQFF TGTGCCATCAGTGGGGGACCTGTCGATGAGCAGTTCTTC
. . TRBJ1-2 TRBV7-9 15 CASSPTSRDSYGYTF TGTGCCAGCAGCCCCACAAGCCGTGACTCGTATGGCTACACCTTC
. TRBD1 TRBJ1-6 TRBV5-1 17 CASRSDRASSYNSPLHF TGCGCCAGCAGATCGGACAGGGCGAGCTCCTATAATTCACCCCTCCACTTT
. . TRBJ2-3 TRBV11-3 14 CASSLGRKGDTQYF TGTGCCAGCAGCTTAGGCCGGAAGGGAGATACGCAGTATTTT
. TRBD1 TRBJ1-4 TRBV9 17 CASSVGDRGRENEKLFF TGTGCCAGCAGCGTAGGAGACAGGGGGAGAGAAAATGAAAAACTGTTTTTT
once . TRBJ2-1 TRBV10-2 11 CASSLSGEQFF TGCGCCAGCAGTTTGAGTGGTGAGCAGTTCTTC
. TRBD2 TRBJ2-7 TRBV4-2 16 CASSQAVNSGGYEQYF TGTGCCAGCAGCCAAGCGGTTAATAGCGGGGGCTACGAGCAGTACTTC
. . TRBJ1-4 TRBV2 15 CASSDGNSANEKLFF TGTGCCAGCAGTGATGGAAACAGTGCTAATGAAAAACTGTTTTTT
. . TRBJ2-7 TRBV7-8 14 CASSVRGENYEQYF TGTGCCAGCAGCGTCAGGGGGGAGAACTACGAGCAGTACTTC
. TRBD2 TRBJ2-1 TRBV9 16 CASSFSSGGGNYEQFF TGTGCCAGCAGCTTCAGTAGCGGGGGGGGTAACTATGAGCAGTTCTTC
. TRBD1 TRBJ1-1 TRBV27 14 CASSTFGGTGGAFF TGTGCCAGCAGTACCTTTGGCGGGACAGGGGGAGCTTTCTTT
once . TRBJ2-1 TRBV4-3 12 CASSQMRYEQFF TGCGCCAGCAGCCAGATGAGGTATGAGCAGTTCTTC
. TRBD2 TRBJ2-1 TRBV5-1 16 CASSGQTGTKSNEQFF TGCGCCAGCAGCGGGCAAACCGGGACTAAGTCCAATGAGCAGTTCTTC
. . TRBJ1-3 TRBV6-5 14 CASSEEFEVDTIYF TGTGCCAGCAGTGAAGAGTTTGAAGTGGACACCATATATTTT
. . TRBJ2-7 TRBV6-5 15 CASSIDRRTSYEQYF TGTGCCAGCAGTATCGACAGGCGCACCTCCTACGAGCAGTACTTC
. . TRBJ2-7 TRBV5-1 15 CASSLAGTESYEQYF TGCGCCAGCAGCTTGGCCGGGACCGAGTCCTACGAGCAGTACTTC
. . TRBJ2-7 TRBV27 16 CASSSDPLGWLGEQYF TGTGCCAGCAGTTCCGACCCTCTGGGCTGGTTAGGCGAGCAGTACTTC
. . TRBJ2-2 TRBV9 16 CASSVVTGENTGELFF TGTGCCAGCAGCGTAGTAACGGGAGAGAACACCGGGGAGCTGTTTTTT
. . TRBJ1-2 TRBV4-1 13 CASSQEAGYGYTF TGCGCCAGCAGCCAGGAGGCGGGGTATGGCTACACCTTC
. . TRBJ1-1 TRBV27 13 CASRPPGATEAFF TGTGCCAGCAGACCTCCGGGGGCCACTGAAGCTTTCTTT
. . TRBJ2-2 TRBV4-2 16 CASSPRAGRNTGELFF TGTGCCAGCAGCCCTCGGGCCGGGAGGAACACCGGGGAGCTGTTTTTT
. . TRBJ2-5 TRBV10-3 13 CAIRDGGLETQYF TGTGCCATCAGGGACGGAGGGTTAGAGACCCAGTACTTC
. . TRBJ1-2 TRBV7-2 12 CASSPIGYGYTF TGTGCCAGCAGCCCAATTGGGTATGGCTACACCTTC
. . TRBJ2-7 TRBV30 11 CAWSQSYEQYF TGTGCCTGGAGTCAGAGCTACGAGCAGTACTTC
. . TRBJ1-6 TRBV6-1 12 CASSVSPKVLHF TGTGCCAGCAGTGTGAGCCCGAAGGTCCTCCACTTT
. . TRBJ2-7 TRBV30 16 CAWSKTHGSGSYEQYF TGTGCCTGGAGTAAGACCCATGGCTCCGGCTCCTACGAGCAGTACTTC
. . TRBJ1-1 TRBV6-1 14 CASRPGQKNTEAFF TGTGCCAGCAGACCCGGACAGAAGAACACTGAAGCTTTCTTT
. . TRBJ2-7 TRBV7-8 13 CASSLGEIYEQYF TGTGCCAGCAGCTTGGGGGAAATCTACGAGCAGTACTTC
. TRBD2 TRBJ2-7 TRBV5-5 16 CASSLRTSGSSYEQYF TGTGCCAGCAGCTTAAGGACTAGCGGGAGCTCCTACGAGCAGTACTTC
. . TRBJ1-2 TRBV29-1 12 CSVGEGNYGYTF TGCAGCGTTGGGGAGGGAAACTATGGCTACACCTTC
. . TRBJ1-2 TRBV9 13 CASSSLGNYGYTF TGTGCCAGCAGCTCGCTAGGGAACTATGGCTACACCTTC